This T cell receptor beta chain appears in the sequencing data of a study of patients and donors after allogeneic stem cell transplantation. MiXCR, run by TCRdb on the RT-PCR reads, gives a single entry per CDR3 protein. The sample lists roughly 190,000 distinct CDR3 sequences; about 40% were seen once. Trimming took 4 bases from V and 1 from J, leaving 14 bases between them. Germline assignment: CDR1 MNHNY and CDR2 SVGAGI (reference sequence). This CDR3 is 15 amino acids long. The origin of this receptor is a human donor who was either an allogeneic HSCT recipient or a stem cell or donor lymphocyte infusion donor (not recorded which). It is not recorded whose cells these are; they may come from a transplant donor. V is TRBV6-6 and J is TRBJ2-7, with D possibly being TRBD2 (6 bases). Source material: blood, either unsorted or a sorted T cell fraction (not recorded which). Here the CDR3 DNA reads TGTGCCAGCAGTTCTCCGGGACTCGCGTCCTACGAGCAGTACTTC. Its protein product is CASSSPGLASYEQYF.